What follows are 30 T cell receptor beta chains derived from one specimen sequenced in a study of PD-1 blockade in classical Hodgkin lymphoma. Autologous stem cell transplantation was followed by relapse in every patient, and brentuximab vedotin exposure varied. Clones were sequenced by immunoSEQ multiplex PCR, and TCRdb holds only the in-frame ones, with some missing. The sample has around 24,000 clones; around 67% are singletons. This sample comprised peripheral blood mononuclear cells (PBMCs), obtained before the second cycle of nivolumab. These receptors were taken from a human donor with classical Hodgkin lymphoma.

This chain's CDR3 is CASSYGRNEQYF. For the CDR3, the DNA is TGTGCCAGCAGTTACGGTCGGAACGAGCAGTACTTC. This chain uses TRBV6-5 with TRBJ2-7, with D hard to call. Per germline, CDR1 MNHEY and CDR2 SVGAGI. This CDR3 region has 12 residues. V was cut by 2 bases and J by 5 bases, with 7 bases left in between.

The J gene is TRBJ2-7, the V gene TRBV25-1, with D possibly matching TRBD2 (6 bases). The V and J ends lost 3 bases and 4 bases respectively, with 10 bases between them. This CDR3 region has 13 residues. Germline CDR1 MGHDK, CDR2 SYGVNS. CDR3 coding DNA: TGTGCCAGCAGTGATGGGGGGTTTTACGAGCAGTACTTC. It translates to CASSDGGFYEQYF.

There are a few counts of this clone. The gene calls are TRBV7-2 and TRBJ1-5, with a weak D call TRBD1 (5 bases). Trimming took 5 bases from V and 6 from J, leaving 20 bases between them. Germline V gene data show CDR1 as SGHTA and CDR2 as FQGNSA. The CDR3 runs 16 residues. The CDR3 region is CASSPKDRAVGQPQHF. CDR3 nucleotides: TGTGCCAGCAGCCCGAAAGACAGAGCGGTCGGTCAGCCCCAGCATTTT.

By share, this clone counts as medium-sized. This chain connects TRBV19 to TRBJ1-2, with D perhaps TRBD1 (5 bases). The CDR3 loop spans 15 amino acids. CDR1 is LNHDA, CDR2 SQIVND, per germline (reference sequence). Trimming took off 2 bases at V and 4 bases at J, with 14 bases between the two ends. DNA for the CDR3: TGTGCCAGTAGTATAACGGGGGTATCCTCCTATGGCTACACCTTC. It codes for CASSITGVSSYGYTF.

The CDR3 protein is CASSVDWAGNTIYF. CDR3 DNA sequence: TGTGCCAGCAGCGTAGACTGGGCTGGAAACACCATATATTTT. The chain is built from TRBV9 and TRBJ1-3; D not resolved. Looked up from germline, CDR1 is SGDLS and CDR2 is YYNGEE. CDR3 length equals 14 residues. V was pared by 0 bases and J by 2 bases, with 6 bases between.

This chain connects TRBV25-1 to TRBJ2-3; D gene uncertain. The CDR3 has 14 amino acids. Germline CDR1 is MGHDK and CDR2 is SYGVNS. V lost 4 bases and J lost 3, with 11 bases in between. As DNA, the CDR3 is TGTGCCAGCAGTGGCCCCTACAGTACAGATACGCAGTATTTT. Amino acid sequence: CASSGPYSTDTQYF.

V usage is TRBV5-1 and J usage is TRBJ1-1; D remains ambiguous. Looked up from germline, CDR1 is SGHRS and CDR2 is YFSETQ. This CDR3 spans 13 amino acids. V lost 2 bases to trimming and J lost 1 base, with 6 bases between them. The chain's CDR3 is CASSFRENTEAFF. The CDR3 coding sequence is TGCGCCAGCAGCTTCCGGGAGAACACTGAAGCTTTCTTT.

This clone was seen a handful of times. The chain combines TRBV19 with TRBJ1-2, with 7 bases identical to TRBD1. Trimming cost V 3 bases and J 4 bases; bases outside gene matches: 5. Per the germline V gene, CDR1 is LNHDA and CDR2 is SQIVND (reference sequence). This CDR3 is built from 14 residues. CDR3 in amino acids: CASSIGTAAYGYTF. Written as DNA, the CDR3 is TGTGCCAGTAGTATCGGGACAGCCGCCTATGGCTACACCTTC. Based on the CDR3 plus reference TRBV19 and TRBJ1-2, the full variable domain is DGGITQSPKYLFRKEGQNVTLSCEQNLNHDAMYWYRQDPGQGLRLIYYSQIVNDFQKGDIAEGYSVSREKKESFPLTVTSAQKNPTAFYLCASSIGTAAYGYTFGSGTRLTVV.

The chain uses TRBV4-3 and TRBJ1-1; tentative D call: TRBD1 (5 bases). V was trimmed by 1 base and J by 3 bases, leaving 12 bases between them. This CDR3 is built from 15 residues. Germline V gene data show CDR1 as LGHNA and CDR2 as YSLEER. CDR3 nucleotide sequence: TGCGCCAGCAGCCAAGGACCGGGACCGTACACTGAAGCTTTCTTT. Its translation: CASSQGPGPYTEAFF.

The chain employs TRBV28 and TRBJ1-2; D remains ambiguous. V gave up 6 bases and J gave up 0 bases, with 8 bases separating them. Germline CDR1 MDHEN, CDR2 SYDVKM. The CDR3 length is 13 residues. The CDR3 here is CASSGLSNYGYTF. The CDR3 nucleotides read TGTGCCAGCAGCGGACTATCTAACTATGGCTACACCTTC.

The genes are TRBV28 and TRBJ1-2, with a tentative D call TRBD1 (5 bases). The CDR3 contains 12 residues. Per the germline V gene, CDR1 is MDHEN and CDR2 is SYDVKM. The germline V and J ends were trimmed by 6 bases and 3 bases, with 8 bases remaining between them. The CDR3 nucleotides read TGTGCCAGCAGACAGGCGGACTATGGCTACACCTTC. Amino acids: CASRQADYGYTF.

This chain connects TRBV19 to TRBJ1-1; possibly TRBD1 for D (6 bases). Germline V gene data show CDR1 as LNHDA and CDR2 as SQIVND (reference sequence). This CDR3 has 13 amino acids. V was shortened by 7 bases and J by 5 bases, with 14 bases between the two germline ends. The CDR3 reads CASNDGGGTEAFF. CDR3 nucleotide sequence: TGTGCCAGTAACGACGGAGGGGGAACTGAAGCTTTCTTT.

By frequency in the sample, this clone is medium-sized. This rearrangement joins TRBV4-2 to TRBJ2-3; 7 bases line up with TRBD2. V lost 0 bases and J lost 8; bases outside the gene matches: 2. The CDR3 has 13 amino acids. Germline V gene sequence: CDR1 LGHNA, CDR2 YNFKEQ. The DNA of the CDR3 is TGTGCCAGCAGCCAAGAGGGGGGGACTACGCAGTATTTT. It specifies CASSQEGGTTQYF.

The rearrangement links TRBV10-3 to TRBJ1-2, with a possible D match to TRBD1 (5 bases). CDR1 ENHRY and CDR2 SYGVKD come from the germline V gene. The V end was cut by 11 bases, the J end by 3 bases, with 16 bases between. There are 13 residues in the CDR3. This chain's CDR3 is CALRREGYYGYTF. The CDR3 DNA reads TGTGCCCTAAGGAGGGAGGGGTACTATGGCTACACCTTC.

This clone was seen only a few times. The chain recombines TRBV9 with TRBJ2-2; D might be TRBD1 (5 bases). The CDR3 has 15 amino acids. Trimming took off 0 bases at V and 8 bases at J, with 14 bases between the two ends. CDR1 SGDLS and CDR2 YYNGEE come from the germline V gene. CDR3 in amino acids: CASSVARPGLGELFF. As DNA, the CDR3 is TGTGCCAGCAGCGTAGCTAGGCCAGGGTTAGGGGAGCTGTTTTTT.

By share, this clone counts as medium-sized (0.01 to 0.1%). V usage is TRBV27 and J usage is TRBJ2-3, with 12 bases matching TRBD2. Trimming at V came to 0 bases and at J to 2 bases, leaving 12 bases not matched to a gene. This CDR3 region has 20 residues. Germline CDR1 MNHEY, CDR2 SMNVEV (reference sequence). The CDR3 loop reads CASSLSLPSGGEPLTDTQYF. CDR3 bases: TGTGCCAGCAGTTTATCCCTTCCTAGCGGGGGGGAGCCTCTCACAGATACGCAGTATTTT.

The chain links TRBV11-1 to TRBJ2-7; no reliable D call. Germline CDR1 and CDR2: SGHAT and FQDESV (reference sequence). The V and J ends lost 1 base and 0 bases respectively, with 22 bases between them. The length of the CDR3 is 19 residues. CDR3 amino acids: CASSLDEAYGRRSSYEQYF. The CDR3 nucleotides read TGTGCCAGCAGCTTAGATGAGGCATATGGAAGGCGGAGCTCCTACGAGCAGTACTTC.

The V and J genes are TRBV28 and TRBJ1-2, with 9 bases identical to TRBD1. This CDR3 contains 15 residues. Germline V gives CDR1 MDHEN, CDR2 SYDVKM. J lost 8 bases, V lost 3 bases, and 10 bases had no gene match. CDR3 coding DNA: TGTGCCAGCAGTTTCGGGGACAGGGTTCTCGCAGGCTACACCTTC. Protein: CASSFGDRVLAGYTF.

This clone has just a few counts. The rearrangement uses TRBV2 and TRBJ2-2, with 7 nucleotides matching TRBD2. This CDR3 contains 14 residues. CDR1 and CDR2 from the germline V gene are SNHLY and FYNNEI. Unmatched junction bases numbered 0, after V lost 4 bases and J lost 1 base. CDR3 sequence reads: CASSASGNTGELFF. In DNA, the CDR3 is TGTGCCAGCAGTGCTAGCGGGAACACCGGGGAGCTGTTTTTT. Full variable domain (remainder filled in from reference TRBV2 and TRBJ2-2): EPEVTQTPSHQVTQMGQEVILRCVPISNHLYFYWYRQILGQKVEFLVSFYNNEISEKSEIFDDQFSVERPDGSNFTLKIRSTKLEDSAMYFCASSASGNTGELFFGEGSRLTVL.

This clone has a handful of counts. The chain combines TRBV11-2 with TRBJ1-6, with 8 bases matching TRBD1. The CDR3 has 16 amino acids. In germline, CDR1 is SGHAT, CDR2 FQNNGV. With V trimmed by 5 bases and J by 7 bases, 10 bases remained unmatched. The CDR3: CASSLPWRTGNSPLHF. The CDR3 DNA follows: TGTGCCAGCAGCCTCCCCTGGCGGACAGGGAATTCACCCCTCCACTTT.

This rearrangement joins TRBV4-3 to TRBJ1-6; TRBD1 might be the D (5 bases). Trimming removed 1 base from V and 7 bases from J, with 14 bases in between. The CDR3 is 16 amino acids. Germline loops: CDR1 LGHNA, CDR2 YSLEER. The CDR3 region is CASSQAGQGANSPLHF. The CDR3 nucleotides read TGCGCCAGCAGCCAAGCTGGGCAGGGAGCAAATTCACCCCTCCACTTT.

This chain links TRBV19 with TRBJ1-5, with 7 positions matching TRBD1. The V gene end was trimmed by 0 bases and the J gene end by 4 bases; junction bases not matched to a gene: 6. Germline V gene sequence: CDR1 LNHDA, CDR2 SQIVND (reference sequence). The length of the CDR3 is 16 residues. The CDR3 sequence: CASSIDWDRINQPQHF. The CDR3 DNA is TGTGCCAGTAGTATAGATTGGGACAGAATTAATCAGCCCCAGCATTTT.

In DNA, the CDR3 is TGTGCCAGCAGCCAAGATAGTCTTGGCGAGCAGTACTTC. This codes for CASSQDSLGEQYF. The gene calls are TRBV14 and TRBJ2-7; D remains unclear. From germline, CDR1 is SGHDN and CDR2 FVKESK. Trimming removed 0 bases from V and 6 bases from J, with 9 bases in between. CDR3 length: 13 residues.

About this clone: The same CDR3 arises from other DNA sequences in this sample as well. The rearrangement links TRBV11-2 to TRBJ2-7, with 9 bases aligning to TRBD1. CDR3 length: 15 amino acids. V was pared by 4 bases and J by 4 bases, with 8 bases of the junction left unmatched. From germline, CDR1 is SGHAT and CDR2 FQNNGV. The CDR3: CASSSPGQGSYEQYF. The CDR3, as DNA: TGTGCCAGCAGCTCTCCGGGACAGGGTTCTTACGAGCAGTACTTC. Combining the CDR3 with reference TRBV11-2 and TRBJ2-7 gives the whole variable domain EAGVAQSPRYKIIEKRQSVAFWCNPISGHATLYWYQQILGQGPKLLIQFQNNGVVDDSQLPKDRFSAERLKGVDSTLKIQPAKLEDSAVYLCASSSPGQGSYEQYFGPGTRLTVT.

This chain connects TRBV28 to TRBJ1-2; maybe TRBD1 (6 bases). This CDR3 spans 14 amino acids. Per germline, CDR1 MDHEN and CDR2 SYDVKM. The V end lost 7 bases, the J end lost 0 bases, and 12 bases lay between the germline ends. In nucleotides, the CDR3 is TGTGCCAGCATAGGGCAGGGGCCTAACTATGGCTACACCTTC. Its protein product is CASIGQGPNYGYTF.

This clone was recorded once. This chain links TRBV7-6 with TRBJ2-3; 8 bases line up with TRBD2. This CDR3 is built from 19 residues. CDR1 and CDR2 from the germline V gene are SGHVS and FNYEAQ. With V trimmed by 5 bases and J by 0 bases, 16 bases remained unmatched. CDR3 residues: CASSAATSGTTVSTDTQYF. DNA for the CDR3: TGTGCCAGCAGCGCCGCCACTAGCGGAACGACCGTTAGCACAGATACGCAGTATTTT. Looking up the rest from reference TRBV7-6 and TRBJ2-3 gives the full variable domain: GAGVSQSPRYKVTKRGQDVALRCDPISGHVSLYWYRQALGQGPEFLTYFNYEAQQDKSGLPNDRFSAERPEGSISTLTIQRTEQRDSAMYRCASSAATSGTTVSTDTQYFGPGTRLTVL.

V usage is TRBV28 and J usage is TRBJ2-7; 8 bases agree with TRBD1. Germline values: CDR1 MDHEN, CDR2 SYDVKM. The V segment lost 5 bases and the J segment 2 bases; nucleotides outside the gene matches: 8. The CDR3 is made up of 15 amino acids. The CDR3 DNA reads TGTGCCAGCAGTCCACGGACAGGGCCGACCTACGAGCAGTACTTC. This translates into CASSPRTGPTYEQYF.

The V call is TRBV6-6, the J call TRBJ2-5; D is uncertain. Germline CDR1 MNHNY, CDR2 SVGAGI (reference sequence). Deletions cut 1 base from V and 4 bases from J, with 4 bases between. This CDR3 region has 12 residues. The DNA for the CDR3 is TGTGCCAGCAGTTACTTGCGAGAGACCCAGTACTTC. The encoded protein is CASSYLRETQYF.

This chain links TRBV2 with TRBJ2-5; D unresolved. CDR3 length: 12 residues. The germline V gene encodes CDR1 SNHLY and CDR2 FYNNEI. With 6 bases removed from V and 4 bases from J, the gap between germline ends came to 9 bases. The CDR3 coding sequence is TGTGCCAGCAGCGGCAGACGAGAGACCCAGTACTTC. Translating gives CASSGRRETQYF.

The rearrangement uses TRBV27 and TRBJ1-1; a weak D match, TRBD1 (5 bases). CDR3 length: 14 amino acids. Trimming cost V 3 bases and J 1 base, with 9 bases left between them. The germline V gene has CDR1 MNHEY and CDR2 SMNVEV (reference sequence). This CDR3 is CASSFWGTNTEAFF. The CDR3 DNA reads TGTGCCAGCAGTTTTTGGGGGACGAACACTGAAGCTTTCTTT.